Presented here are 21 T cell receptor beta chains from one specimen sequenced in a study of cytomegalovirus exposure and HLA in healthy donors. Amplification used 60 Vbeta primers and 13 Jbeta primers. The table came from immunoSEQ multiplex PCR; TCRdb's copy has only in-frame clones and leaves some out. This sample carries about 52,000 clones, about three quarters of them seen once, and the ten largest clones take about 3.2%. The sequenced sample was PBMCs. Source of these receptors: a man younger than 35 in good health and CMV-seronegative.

The CDR3 DNA reads TGTGCCAGCAGTCACTACGAGCAGTACTTC. Encoded protein: CASSHYEQYF. The rearrangement joins TRBV27 to TRBJ2-7; the D is unclear. V was shortened by 5 bases and J by 3 bases, with 2 bases between the two germline ends. Germline V gene data show CDR1 as MNHEY and CDR2 as SMNVEV (reference sequence). This CDR3 is built from 10 residues.

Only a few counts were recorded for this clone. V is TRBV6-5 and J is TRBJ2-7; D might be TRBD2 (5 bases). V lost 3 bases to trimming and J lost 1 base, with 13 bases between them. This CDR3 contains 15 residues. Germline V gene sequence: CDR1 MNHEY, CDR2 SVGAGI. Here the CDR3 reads CASSYRTDLSYEQYF. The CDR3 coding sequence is TGTGCCAGCAGTTATAGGACGGACTTATCCTACGAGCAGTACTTC.

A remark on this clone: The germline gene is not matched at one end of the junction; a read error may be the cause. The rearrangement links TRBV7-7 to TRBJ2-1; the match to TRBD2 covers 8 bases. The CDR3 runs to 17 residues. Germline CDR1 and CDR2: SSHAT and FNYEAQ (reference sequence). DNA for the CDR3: TGTGCTAGCAGCTTACTAGCGGCAGCCGCCTCGTACAATGAGCAGTTCTTC. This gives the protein CASSLLAAAASYNEQFF.

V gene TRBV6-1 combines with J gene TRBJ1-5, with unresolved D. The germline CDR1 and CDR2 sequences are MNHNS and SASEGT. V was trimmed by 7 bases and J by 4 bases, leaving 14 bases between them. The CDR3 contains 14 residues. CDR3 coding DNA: TGTGCCAGCAAATCCCAAGGAGGAAATCAGCCCCAGCATTTT. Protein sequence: CASKSQGGNQPQHF.

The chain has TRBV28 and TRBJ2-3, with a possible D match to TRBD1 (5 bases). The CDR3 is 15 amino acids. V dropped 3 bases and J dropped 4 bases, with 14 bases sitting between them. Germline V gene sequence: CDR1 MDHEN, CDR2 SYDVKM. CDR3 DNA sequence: TGTGCCAGCAGTTTGCCCGGGCAGGGTTCAGATACGCAGTATTTT. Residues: CASSLPGQGSDTQYF.

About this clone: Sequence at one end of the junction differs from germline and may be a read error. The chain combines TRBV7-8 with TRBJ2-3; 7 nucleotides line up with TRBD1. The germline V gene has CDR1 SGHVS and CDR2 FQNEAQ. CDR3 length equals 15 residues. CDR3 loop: CASTLTGVDTDTQYF. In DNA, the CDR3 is TGTGCCAGCACCTTAACAGGGGTCGACACAGATACGCAGTATTTT.

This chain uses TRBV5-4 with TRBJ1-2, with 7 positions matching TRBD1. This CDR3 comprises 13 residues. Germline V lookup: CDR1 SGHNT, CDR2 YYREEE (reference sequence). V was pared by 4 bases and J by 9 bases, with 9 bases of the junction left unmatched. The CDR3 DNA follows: TGTGCCAGCAGCGCCCGGGACAGTAGGCGCTACACCTTC. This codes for CASSARDSRRYTF.

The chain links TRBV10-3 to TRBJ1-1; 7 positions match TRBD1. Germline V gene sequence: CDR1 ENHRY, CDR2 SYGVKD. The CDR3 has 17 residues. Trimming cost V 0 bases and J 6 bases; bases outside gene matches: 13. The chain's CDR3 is CAISESRSTGFTSEAFF. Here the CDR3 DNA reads TGTGCCATCAGTGAGTCAAGGTCGACAGGGTTTACTTCTGAAGCTTTCTTT.

CDR3 sequence reads: CASSLRTLPRTDTQYF. The CDR3 DNA reads as TGTGCCAGCAGCTTGAGAACCCTACCTCGCACAGATACGCAGTATTTT. The chain joins TRBV5-4 to TRBJ2-3; D is ambiguous. Germline-derived CDR1 and CDR2 are SGHNT and YYREEE (reference sequence). V was shortened by 1 base and J by 1 base, with 13 bases between the two germline ends. The CDR3 has 16 amino acids.

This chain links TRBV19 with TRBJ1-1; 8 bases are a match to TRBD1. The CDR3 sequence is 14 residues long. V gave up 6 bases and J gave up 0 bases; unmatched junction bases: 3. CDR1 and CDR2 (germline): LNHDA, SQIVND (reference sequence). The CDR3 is CASSHRGMNTEAFF. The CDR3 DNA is TGTGCCAGTAGCCACAGGGGGATGAACACTGAAGCTTTCTTT.

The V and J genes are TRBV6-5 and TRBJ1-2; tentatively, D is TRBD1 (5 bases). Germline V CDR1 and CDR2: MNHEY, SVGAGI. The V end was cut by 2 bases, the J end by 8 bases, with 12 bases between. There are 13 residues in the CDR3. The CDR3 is CASSYNYGGGYTF. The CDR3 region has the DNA TGTGCCAGCAGTTACAACTACGGGGGGGGCTACACCTTC.

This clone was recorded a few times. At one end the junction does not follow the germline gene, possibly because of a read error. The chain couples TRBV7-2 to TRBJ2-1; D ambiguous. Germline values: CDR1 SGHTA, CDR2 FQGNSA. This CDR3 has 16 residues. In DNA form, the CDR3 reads TGTGCCAGCAGCGTAGCTGCGGCGGTAGCCTACAATGAGCAGTTCTTC. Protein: CASSVAAAVAYNEQFF.

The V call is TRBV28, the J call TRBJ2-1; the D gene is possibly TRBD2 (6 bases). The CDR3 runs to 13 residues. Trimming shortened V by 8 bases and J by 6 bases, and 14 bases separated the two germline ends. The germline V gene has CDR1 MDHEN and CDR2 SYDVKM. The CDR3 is CASDYETSNEQFF. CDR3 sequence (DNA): TGTGCCAGCGACTATGAGACTAGCAATGAGCAGTTCTTC. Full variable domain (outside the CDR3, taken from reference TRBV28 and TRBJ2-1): DVKVTQSSRYLVKRTGEKVFLECVQDMDHENMFWYRQDPGLGLRLIYFSYDVKMKEKGDIPEGYSVSREKKERFSLILESASTNQTSMYLCASDYETSNEQFFGPGTRLTVL.

The CDR3 region is CSAWAGLSTDTQYF. The CDR3 DNA is TGCAGCGCCTGGGCGGGACTAAGCACAGATACGCAGTATTTT. The rearrangement joins TRBV29-1 to TRBJ2-3; TRBD2 matches 7 bases. The CDR3 consists of 14 residues. With 7 bases clipped from V and 0 bases from J, the junction kept 7 bases outside the gene matches. From germline, CDR1 is SQVTM and CDR2 ANQGSEA.

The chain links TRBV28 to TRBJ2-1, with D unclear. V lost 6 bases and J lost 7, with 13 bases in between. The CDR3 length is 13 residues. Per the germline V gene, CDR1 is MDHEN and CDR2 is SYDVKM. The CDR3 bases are TGTGCCAGCAGCCACGCAGTAAGAAATGAGCAGTTCTTC. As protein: CASSHAVRNEQFF.

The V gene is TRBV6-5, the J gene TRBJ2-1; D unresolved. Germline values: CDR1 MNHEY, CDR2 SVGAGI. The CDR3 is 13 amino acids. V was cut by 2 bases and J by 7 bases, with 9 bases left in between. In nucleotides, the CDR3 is TGTGCCAGCAGTTACGGTGCGGCGAATGAGCAGTTCTTC. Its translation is CASSYGAANEQFF.

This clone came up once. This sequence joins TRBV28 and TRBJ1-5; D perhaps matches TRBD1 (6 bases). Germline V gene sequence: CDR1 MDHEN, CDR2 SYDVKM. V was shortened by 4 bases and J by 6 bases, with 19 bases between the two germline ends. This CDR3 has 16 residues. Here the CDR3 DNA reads TGTGCCAGCAGTTCGGCAACCTCCGGGGGGCGTCAGCCCCAGCATTTT. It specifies CASSSATSGGRQPQHF.

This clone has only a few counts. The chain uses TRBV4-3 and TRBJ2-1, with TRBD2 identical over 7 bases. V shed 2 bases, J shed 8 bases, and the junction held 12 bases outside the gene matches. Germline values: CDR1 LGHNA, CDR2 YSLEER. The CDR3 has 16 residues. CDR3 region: CASSQQWEGRGDEQFF. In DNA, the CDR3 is TGCGCCAGCAGCCAACAATGGGAGGGCCGGGGCGATGAGCAGTTCTTC.

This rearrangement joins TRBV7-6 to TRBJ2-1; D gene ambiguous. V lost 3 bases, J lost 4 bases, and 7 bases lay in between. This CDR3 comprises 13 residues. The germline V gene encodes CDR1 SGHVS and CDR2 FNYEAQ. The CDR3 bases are TGTGCCAGCAGCTTTATCGAGTACAATGAGCAGTTCTTC. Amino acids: CASSFIEYNEQFF.

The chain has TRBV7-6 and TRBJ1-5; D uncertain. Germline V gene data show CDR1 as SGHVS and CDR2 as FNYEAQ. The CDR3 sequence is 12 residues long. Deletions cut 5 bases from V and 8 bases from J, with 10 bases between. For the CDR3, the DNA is TGTGCCAGCAGCACGCCCGGGGAGCCCCAGCATTTT. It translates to CASSTPGEPQHF.

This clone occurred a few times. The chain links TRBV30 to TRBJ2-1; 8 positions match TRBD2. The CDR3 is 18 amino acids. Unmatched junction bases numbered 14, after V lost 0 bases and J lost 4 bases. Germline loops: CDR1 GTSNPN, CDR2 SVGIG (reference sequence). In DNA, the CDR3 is TGTGCCTGGAGTGTGGGTAGCGGGACTTGGACGGATTACAATGAGCAGTTCTTC. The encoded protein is CAWSVGSGTWTDYNEQFF.